The TCR beta chain under discussion was sequenced for a study of GPR56 and killer-like receptors on CD4 memory cells (dated by TCRdb to the late 2010s). Background for the entire study: According to the study's proposal, human CD4+ memory T-cell differentiation and cytokine production potential are marked by the progressive acquisition of KLRB1, KLRG1, GPR56 and then KLRF1. The study described its healthy blood donors as age-matched to the liver disease patients, who had a median age of roughly 70 years.

As to this clonotype: Its recognized antigen is unknown.

Its CDR3 holds 16 amino acids, cysteine through phenylalanine. A DNA sequence was not provided. As encoded in the germline V gene, CDR1 is MNHNS while CDR2 is SASEGT. The instrument was an Illumina HiSeq 2500. Sequencing libraries were built by amplifying the recombined TCRbeta locus with a previously published PCR protocol. Turning to the authors' computational methods: Any read whose average quality score fell below 30 was discarded, and IMSEQ was used to process the reads that remained. Each clonotype was defined by Vbeta gene, Jbeta gene and CDR3 amino acid sequence. To quantify how much the repertoires of different populations overlapped, the Morisita-Horn index was computed on the top 100 expanded clones. Renyi diversity profiles, calculated on the top 100 expanded clones, were used to assess clonal diversity. Each entry corresponds to one CDR3 protein sequence from reads that TCRdb reprocessed, and DNA is not given. TCRdb's processing, not the authors' own work, is the source of the V and J calls. The data table for this sample lists 2,500 to 4,000 distinct CDR3 sequences. The ten largest clones capture less than 5.5% of the sample.

Study-wide conclusions, independent of this receptor: Clones dominating late populations 4 and 5 were also found in early populations 1 and 2, which the authors took as evidence for linear differentiation. TCR repertoire overlap was especially strong between late populations 4 and 5, and population 3 also partly overlapped. Clonal frequency started low in the marker-negative population and rose progressively along the proposed pathway, while TCRbeta diversity decreased accordingly. Rather than full repertoires, the diversity and similarity analyses used only the 100 most expanded clones in each population.

Prior to TCRbeta sequencing, five KLR/GPR56-defined CD4+ populations were enriched by fluorescence-activated cell sorting. To test whether memory differentiation follows a linear pathway, the researchers sequenced TCRbeta repertoires from five CD4+ T-cell subsets, each defined by expression of KLRB1, KLRG1, GPR56 and KLRF1. TCR-sequenced cells came from peripheral blood of healthy control individuals, reported as five donors in the TCRbeta analysis figure. The researchers collected heparinized peripheral blood and processed every sample within one hour of retrieval. To isolate peripheral blood mononuclear cells, blood was diluted 1:2 in PBS and put through Biocoll density gradient centrifugation at room temperature. Before flow sorting, freshly isolated PBMCs underwent magnetic sorting with anti-CD4 MicroBeads to enrich CD4+ T cells. A BD FACSAria II was used to sort CD4+ T cells enriched from PBMCs of healthy donors according to marker expression. For surface staining, the researchers used Miltenyi Biotec antibodies: anti-KLRB1 clone 191B8, anti-KLRF1 clone 4A4.D10 and anti-KLRG1 clone REA261.

The sequence links TRBV6-1 to TRBJ2-4; there is no DNA to check the TCRdb D call of TRBD2. Sequenced sample: memory CD4+ T cells from blood. The sequence was collected from a human donor in good health. CDR3 loop: CASRSTSGGATDIQYF.